This TCR beta chain was sequenced in a study of blood T cell repertoires in COVID-19. Study as a whole: From T cells, B-cell-depleted T cells, or PBMCs came the material, which was cDNA or gDNA.

Authors' analysis steps: From reference gene primer amplification, estimates of nucleated cell counts were derived. Here immunoSEQ multiplex PCR was the method, and the copy in TCRdb shows in-frame clones only, minus some. V, J and clone size derive from that table, while D and trimming were established from the DNA sequence. The data contain 80,000 to 95,000 clones, 77% of them singletons. Deletions cut 5 bases from V and 4 bases from J, with 8 bases between. This CDR3 has 12 residues. CDR1 is MDHEN, CDR2 SYDVKM, per germline. V and J are TRBV28 and TRBJ1-1; tentatively, D is TRBD1 (6 bases). The receptor was derived from a woman of 80 years or more with acute or convalescent COVID-19. The sample taken for sequencing was peripheral blood. The CDR3 DNA sequence: TGTGCCAGCAGTCAACAGGGCACTGAAGCTTTCTTT. Amino acid sequence: CASSQQGTEAFF.